These 6 T cell receptor beta chains originate from one sample sequenced in a study of blood T cells in healthy people across ages. A second PCR, run for roughly 7 to 11 cycles, used a sample-barcoded 5' primer plus a J-beta primer mix. TCRdb ran MiXCR on the 5' RACE reads and lists one entry per CDR3 protein. The sample lists over 500,000 distinct CDR3 sequences; roughly a quarter were seen once. This sample also belongs to another study, concerning T cells of mothers and their children.

Sequencing was carried out using blood. The receptors stem from a boy aged 2 to 9 in good health.

This clonotype was observed once. This sequence joins TRBV7-9 and TRBJ1-3; D is undetermined. Germline lookup yields CDR1 SEHNR and CDR2 FQNEAQ (reference sequence). The V gene lost 3 bases and the J gene lost 0 bases, with 21 bases spanning the gap. The CDR3 extends over 19 amino acids. CDR3 in amino acids: CASSLFPVSRDRSGNTIYF. DNA for the CDR3: TGTGCCAGCAGCTTGTTCCCAGTTTCCCGCGATCGCTCTGGAAACACCATATATTTT.

V is TRBV7-9 and J is TRBJ1-1, with D perhaps TRBD1 (5 bases). V dropped 3 bases and J dropped 0 bases, with 14 bases sitting between them. Germline V gene data show CDR1 as SEHNR and CDR2 as FQNEAQ (reference sequence). The CDR3 is 16 amino acids. The CDR3 coding sequence is TGTGCCAGCAGCTTCCCCCTCGGGGACCTGAACACTGAAGCTTTCTTT. Amino acids: CASSFPLGDLNTEAFF.

This clonotype was seen a few times. CDR3 DNA: TGTGCCACCGGTACTAGCGGGAGTTCCCAGGGAGAGACCCAGTACTTC. Its translation is CATGTSGSSQGETQYF. The chain is built from TRBV15 and TRBJ2-5; 11 bases fit TRBD2. Germline V gene lookup returns CDR1 LNHNV and CDR2 YYDKDF (reference sequence). V was clipped by 8 bases and J by 4 bases; unmatched bases: 12. This CDR3 spans 16 amino acids. Complete variable domain (other parts from reference TRBV15 and TRBJ2-5): DAMVIQNPRYQVTQFGKPVTLSCSQTLNHNVMYWYQQKSSQAPKLLFHYYDKDFNNEADTPDNFQSRRPNTSFCFLDIRSPGLGDTAMYLCATGTSGSSQGETQYFGPGTRLLVL.

The CDR3 bases are TGTGCCATCAGTGTCGGTTTTCGGGGGCCTAACGATGAGCAGTTCTTC. It codes for CAISVGFRGPNDEQFF. The chain recombines TRBV10-3 with TRBJ2-1; D is tentatively TRBD1 or TRBD2 (6 bases each). The CDR3 loop spans 16 amino acids. Trimming shortened V by 4 bases and J by 8 bases, and 21 bases separated the two germline ends. In germline, CDR1 is ENHRY, CDR2 SYGVKD.

The V gene is TRBV3-1, the J gene TRBJ2-5, with D possibly TRBD1 on 5 matching bases. The CDR3 length is 17 residues. The V gene lost 0 bases and the J gene lost 5 bases, with 19 bases spanning the gap. Germline CDR1 LGHDT, CDR2 YNNKEL (reference sequence). This CDR3 is CASSQDWATAQMETQYF. As DNA, the CDR3 is TGTGCCAGCAGCCAAGATTGGGCGACAGCACAAATGGAGACCCAGTACTTC.

V and J are TRBV7-9 and TRBJ2-5; TRBD2 matches at 7 bases. The junction had 7 bases not matched to a gene; V was cut back by 6 bases and J by 3 bases. Germline V gene data show CDR1 as SEHNR and CDR2 as FQNEAQ (reference sequence). The CDR3 runs 14 residues. The CDR3, as DNA: TGTGCCAGCAGTCCGGGACTAAATAAAGAGACCCAGTACTTC. It encodes CASSPGLNKETQYF.